Listed below are T cell receptor beta chains from one sample, sequenced in a study of T cell responses to AZD1222 COVID-19 vaccine. Produced via immunoSEQ multiplex PCR; TCRdb's table is partial and in-frame only. This table holds tens of thousands of clones, 85% found once. This material consisted of peripheral blood, taken 28 days after the second AZD1222 dose. The receptors originated from an adult who received the AZD1222 COVID-19 vaccine. Both conserved end residues are trimmed from each CDR3. Fields, in order: J gene, V gene, clone size, CDR3 protein. Some rows mark clone size as missing; the rest say once, few, many or name a class of expanded clone.

TRBJ2-5	TRBV7-9	-	ASSLGGAGETQY
TRBJ2-7	TRBV9	once	ASSADGPKSYEQY
TRBJ2-7	TRBV27	-	ASSFGTTYEQY
TRBJ2-7	TRBV5-6	-	ASKSGLAYEQY
TRBJ2-7	TRBV7-8	-	ASKVDRGYEQY
TRBJ2-1	TRBV19	once	ASFRTWTGSYNEQF
TRBJ2-7	TRBV14	-	ASSPRQGGVSYEQY
TRBJ1-5	TRBV6-6	-	ASSYTPGTVDQPQH
TRBJ2-1	TRBV6-6	-	ASSRVPWEGRGPINEQF
TRBJ1-2	TRBV19	-	ASRADAYGYT
TRBJ2-1	TRBV10-2	-	ASSVAYSGVSYNEQF
TRBJ1-5	TRBV5-1	-	ASSLAGYGPQH
TRBJ2-5	TRBV7-8	-	ASSRPRGETQY
TRBJ2-1	TRBV21-1	-	ASSKVRLAGVTRTYNEQF
TRBJ1-5	TRBV28	-	ASSFREYQPQH
TRBJ2-3	TRBV2	few	ASSEATDTQY
TRBJ2-2	TRBV5-4	-	ASSFGGRTGELF
TRBJ1-3	TRBV29-1	-	SDPDRGSGNTIY
TRBJ2-7	TRBV5-1	-	ASSLTSGRAYEQY
TRBJ1-5	TRBV28	-	ASRKQGPSNQPQH
TRBJ2-1	TRBV29-1	-	SVGTSHNEQF
TRBJ2-1	TRBV5-1	once	ASVQLATKGNEQF
TRBJ2-7	TRBV18	-	ASLAGREQY
TRBJ2-7	TRBV9	few	ASSVDHSTSYEQY
TRBJ1-5	TRBV6-2/TRBV6-3	-	ASSYGWGLGQPQH
TRBJ1-1	TRBV25-1	-	ASSGRYTEAF
TRBJ2-3	TRBV4-2	-	ASSQGTSGTSTQY
TRBJ2-7	TRBV18	-	ASSGQGYEQY